This TCR beta chain was captured by sequencing in a study of T cells expressing NK-cell markers. Study information: The sequencing cohort of eight donors included seven HCMV-seropositive individuals and one seronegative individual.

The CDR3 is made up of 14 amino acids. CDR1 is SGHAT and CDR2 is FQNNGV in the germline V gene. No DNA is given; TCRdb re-called the 5' RACE reads and lists each CDR3 protein once. The record lists about 380,000 distinct CDR3 sequences, of which the ten most abundant hold around 5.3%. Study-level points and caveats: Whether expanded NKG2C+ T cell clones were HCMV specific stayed uncertain. One observes that, in several donors, these clonotypes were also the leading ones within the CD3+CD56-NKG2C+ fraction. Of the CD8+ T cells in about 6 donors, roughly 1.0-7.0% belonged to dominant NKG2C+ clonotypes.

In the case of this clonotype: The antigen is not known.

This chain links TRBV11-2 with TRBJ2-2; there is no DNA to check the TCRdb D call of TRBD2. Sequencing used blood T cells: a sorted CD56 or NKG2C T cell subset, CD4+ or CD8+ T cells, or bulk PBMC T cells (not recorded which). The receptor's source is a man aged 18 to 69 in good health. CDR3 sequence: CASSATRYTGELFF.